A single sample gave rise to the 28 T cell receptor beta chains below, sequenced in a study of blood T cell repertoires in COVID-19. Sequencing was performed with immunoSEQ multiplex PCR; in TCRdb, only in-frame clones are kept and a portion is missing. The data contain about 190,000 clones, 78% of them singletons. The sequenced sample consisted of peripheral blood. The receptors shown here come from an elderly woman with active or convalescent COVID-19.

The chain is built from TRBV12-3 or TRBV12-4 and TRBJ1-2; tentative D call: TRBD1 (6 bases). Trimming took off 6 bases at V and 1 base at J, with 9 bases between the two ends. The CDR3 spans 13 residues. CDR3 in amino acids: CASRDSGNYGYTF. CDR3 in DNA: TGTGCCAGCAGGGACAGCGGTAACTATGGCTACACCTTC.

V gene TRBV27 combines with J gene TRBJ1-6, with no clear D. This CDR3 spans 14 amino acids. Trimming shortened V by 3 bases and J by 10 bases, and 13 bases separated the two germline ends. The germline CDR1 and CDR2 sequences are MNHEY and SMNVEV (reference sequence). The CDR3 sequence: CASSLLGYESPLHF. CDR3 in DNA: TGTGCCAGCAGTTTGTTGGGCTATGAATCACCCCTCCACTTT.

The chain uses TRBV3-1 (or the pseudogene TRBV3-2) and TRBJ2-1; possible D gene TRBD2, 7 bases. V was cut by 7 bases and J by 9 bases, with 16 bases left in between. This CDR3 has 13 amino acids. Per the germline V gene, CDR1 is LGHDT and CDR2 is YNNKEL (reference sequence). The DNA for the CDR3 is TGTGCCAGCACCACCGGGGGGCCACTTGAGCAGTTCTTC. Translation gives CASTTGGPLEQFF.

The CDR3 DNA reads as TGTGCCAGCAGCTTAGCTATTGGGGAGATGGGCTACACCTTC. This sequence encodes CASSLAIGEMGYTF. The chain couples TRBV7-9 to TRBJ1-2, with D unresolved. The germline V and J ends were trimmed by 0 bases and 8 bases, with 13 bases remaining between them. The CDR3 extends over 14 amino acids. CDR1 and CDR2 from the germline V gene are SEHNR and FQNEAQ (reference sequence).

The chain combines TRBV4-2 with TRBJ1-1; D remains ambiguous. Germline V gene data show CDR1 as LGHNA and CDR2 as YNFKEQ. V was cut by 1 base and J by 5 bases, with 17 bases left in between. The CDR3 spans 16 residues. The CDR3 coding sequence is TGTGCCAGCAGCCAAGGTCCCCTTGGGGAGGGAACTGAAGCTTTCTTT. Amino acids: CASSQGPLGEGTEAFF.

The V and J genes are TRBV20-1 and TRBJ1-2, with D maybe TRBD1 (6 bases). V was trimmed by 3 bases and J by 3 bases, leaving 17 bases between them. The CDR3 is 15 amino acids. Per germline, CDR1 DFQATT and CDR2 SNEGSKA (reference sequence). The CDR3 spells CSASPGGAGDYGYTF. The CDR3 region has the DNA TGCAGTGCTAGTCCCGGGGGCGCGGGGGACTATGGCTACACCTTC.

The V call is TRBV5-1, the J call TRBJ2-5, with a weak D call TRBD1 (6 bases). The germline V gene has CDR1 SGHRS and CDR2 YFSETQ. This CDR3 spans 13 amino acids. V was cut by 5 bases and J by 3 bases, with 11 bases left in between. The CDR3 protein is CASSRTVKETQYF. The CDR3 region has the DNA TGCGCCAGCAGTAGGACAGTAAAAGAGACCCAGTACTTC. Full variable domain (outside the CDR3, taken from reference TRBV5-1 and TRBJ2-5): KAGVTQTPRYLIKTRGQQVTLSCSPISGHRSVSWYQQTPGQGLQFLFEYFSETQRNKGNFPGRFSGRQFSNSRSEMNVSTLELGDSALYLCASSRTVKETQYFGPGTRLLVL.

This clone was seen a handful of times. The V call is TRBV7-9, the J call TRBJ1-1, with TRBD1 as a possible D gene (6 bases). V lost 4 bases, J lost 4 bases, and 13 bases lay in between. Germline CDR1 SEHNR, CDR2 FQNEAQ (reference sequence). The CDR3 contains 14 residues. CDR3 in amino acids: CASSYNRDPTEAFF. For the CDR3, the DNA is TGTGCCAGCAGCTATAACAGGGACCCCACTGAAGCTTTCTTT.

J is TRBJ2-3 and V is TRBV5-1; D remains ambiguous. V dropped 1 base and J dropped 4 bases, with 10 bases sitting between them. Germline-derived CDR1 and CDR2 are SGHRS and YFSETQ. The CDR3 consists of 14 residues. In nucleotides, the CDR3 is TGCGCCAGCAGCTTGAGTTTGGCGGCAGATACGCAGTATTTT. Amino acids: CASSLSLAADTQYF.

The V gene is TRBV28, the J gene TRBJ2-7, with TRBD2 matching over 9 bases. The ends lost 3 bases at V and 4 bases at J; junction bases unmatched: 4. The CDR3 spans 14 residues. From germline, CDR1 is MDHEN and CDR2 SYDVKM. CDR3 DNA: TGTGCCAGCAGTTTGGGAGCGGGAGGTTACGAGCAGTACTTC. This sequence encodes CASSLGAGGYEQYF.

Concerning this clone: Other DNA sequences of this sample code for an identical CDR3. The chain is built from TRBV5-1 and TRBJ1-3, with D possibly matching TRBD1 (6 bases). The CDR3 is 15 amino acids. Trimming pared 2 bases from V and 0 bases from J, leaving 9 bases between. The germline V gene encodes CDR1 SGHRS and CDR2 YFSETQ. The CDR3 DNA sequence: TGCGCCAGCAGCTTAGACAGGAGCTCTGGAAACACCATATATTTT. Translated: CASSLDRSSGNTIYF. The variable domain in full, completed from reference TRBV5-1 and TRBJ1-3, reads KAGVTQTPRYLIKTRGQQVTLSCSPISGHRSVSWYQQTPGQGLQFLFEYFSETQRNKGNFPGRFSGRQFSNSRSEMNVSTLELGDSALYLCASSLDRSSGNTIYFGEGSWLTVV.

This chain uses TRBV20-1 with TRBJ2-1, with a weak D call TRBD2 (5 bases). The CDR3 covers 12 residues. The V gene lost 3 bases and the J gene lost 9 bases, with 12 bases spanning the gap. Germline V gene sequence: CDR1 DFQATT, CDR2 SNEGSKA (reference sequence). CDR3 loop: CSASALAGEQFF. CDR3 nucleotides: TGCAGTGCTAGTGCTCTAGCAGGTGAGCAGTTCTTC.

This clone has a single count. The rearrangement joins TRBV7-3 to TRBJ1-1; D uncertain. The CDR3 runs to 13 residues. The ends were cut back, 4 bases at V and 8 bases at J, with 14 bases in the middle. Germline lookup yields CDR1 SGHTA and CDR2 FQGTGA. The CDR3 loop is CASSSYTRLEAFF. Written as DNA, the CDR3 is TGTGCCAGCAGCTCATACACCAGACTAGAAGCTTTCTTT.

The gene calls are TRBV20-1 and TRBJ1-2; maybe TRBD1 (5 bases). From germline, CDR1 is DFQATT and CDR2 SNEGSKA (reference sequence). Trimming took off 3 bases at V and 1 base at J, with 12 bases between the two ends. CDR3 length: 14 residues. The CDR3 reads CSASLQAFNYGYTF. CDR3 nucleotide sequence: TGCAGTGCTAGTTTACAGGCCTTTAACTATGGCTACACCTTC.

The chain employs TRBV19 and TRBJ2-2, with D uncertain. Germline loops: CDR1 LNHDA, CDR2 SQIVND (reference sequence). The CDR3 has 15 amino acids. The V end was cut by 6 bases, the J end by 4 bases, with 15 bases between. In DNA form, the CDR3 reads TGTGCCAGTAGCCGACTTCAAGACCGCACCGGGGAGCTGTTTTTT. It codes for CASSRLQDRTGELFF.

The rearrangement links TRBV7-2 to TRBJ1-3; D gene ambiguous. CDR1 is SGHTA and CDR2 is FQGNSA in the germline V gene. This CDR3 is built from 12 residues. V lost 5 bases, J lost 4 bases, and 6 bases lay in between. CDR3 loop: CASSPLGNTIYF. CDR3 nucleotide sequence: TGTGCCAGCAGCCCACTCGGAAACACCATATATTTT.

The sample holds one count of this clone. The J gene is TRBJ1-1, the V gene TRBV27, with TRBD1 identical over 7 bases. Trimming at V came to 7 bases and at J to 0 bases, leaving 2 bases not matched to a gene. Germline V gene lookup returns CDR1 MNHEY and CDR2 SMNVEV (reference sequence). This CDR3 contains 13 residues. DNA for the CDR3: TGTGCCAGCAAAACAGGGGTGAACACTGAAGCTTTCTTT. This codes for CASKTGVNTEAFF.

The chain links TRBV6-4 to TRBJ1-3; D is perhaps TRBD1 (6 bases). This CDR3 has 18 amino acids. Trimming removed 7 bases from V and 1 base from J, with 23 bases in between. Per germline, CDR1 MRHNA and CDR2 SNTAGT. CDR3 protein: CASIGGTGNPGSGNTIYF. CDR3 sequence (DNA): TGTGCCAGCATAGGGGGAACGGGGAACCCAGGGTCTGGAAACACCATATATTTT.

The rearrangement joins TRBV6-6 to TRBJ2-6, with 8 bases fitting TRBD1. Unmatched junction bases numbered 5, after V lost 7 bases and J lost 0 bases. The CDR3 is 16 amino acids. Germline V gene data show CDR1 as MNHNY and CDR2 as SVGAGI (reference sequence). CDR3 sequence reads: CASMDRANSGANVLTF. The CDR3 DNA sequence: TGTGCCAGCATGGACAGGGCGAACTCTGGGGCCAACGTCCTGACTTTC.

Only one count was recorded for this clone. This sequence joins TRBV9 and TRBJ1-3; D uncertain. Trimming cost V 0 bases and J 0 bases, with 10 bases left between them. CDR3 length: 16 amino acids. Germline loops: CDR1 SGDLS, CDR2 YYNGEE. CDR3 residues: CASSVDAGFSGNTIYF. CDR3 bases: TGTGCCAGCAGCGTAGATGCAGGTTTCTCTGGAAACACCATATATTTT.

The chain links TRBV6-2 or TRBV6-3 to TRBJ2-2; D not certain. Germline loops: CDR1 MNHEY, CDR2 SVGEGT. Trimming left V 2 bases short and J 1 base short, with 5 bases between. The CDR3 contains 14 residues. CDR3 sequence reads: CASSYGLNTGELFF. For the CDR3, the DNA is TGTGCCAGCAGTTACGGGCTGAACACCGGGGAGCTGTTTTTT.

This clone has only a few counts. V is TRBV28 and J is TRBJ1-2; no reliable D call. The length of the CDR3 is 14 residues. CDR1 is MDHEN and CDR2 is SYDVKM in the germline V gene. V lost 5 bases to trimming and J lost 4 bases, with 14 bases between them. In DNA, the CDR3 is TGTGCCAGCAGTGTAAGACGTCGGGTCTATGGCTACACCTTC. This gives the protein CASSVRRRVYGYTF.

The chain couples TRBV10-1 to TRBJ2-3, with 11 bases lining up with TRBD2. Germline V lookup: CDR1 WNHNN, CDR2 SYGVQD (reference sequence). CDR3 length: 11 amino acids. Trimming took 8 bases from V and 11 from J; bases not matched to a gene: 3. CDR3 loop: CASETSGVQYF. DNA for the CDR3: TGCGCCAGCGAGACTAGCGGGGTGCAGTATTTT.

CDR3 bases: TGTGCCTGGAGCCCTTATGGGCGAAATGAAAAACTGTTTTTT. It is translated as CAWSPYGRNEKLFF. The rearrangement links TRBV30 to TRBJ1-4; no definite D call. Germline V CDR1 and CDR2: GTSNPN, SVGIG (reference sequence). CDR3 length: 14 residues. Trimming cost V 3 bases and J 5 bases, with 13 bases left between them.

V usage is TRBV3-1 (or the pseudogene TRBV3-2) and J usage is TRBJ2-7, with a possible D match to TRBD1 (6 bases). The ends were cut back, 4 bases at V and 2 bases at J, with 15 bases in the middle. This CDR3 has 15 amino acids. CDR1 and CDR2 (germline): LGHDT, YNNKEL (reference sequence). CDR3: CASSPMGRTAYEQYF. The CDR3 DNA sequence: TGTGCCAGCAGCCCGATGGGACGGACAGCCTACGAGCAGTACTTC.

A note on this clone: The same CDR3 also results from other DNA sequences found in this sample. The V gene is TRBV9, the J gene TRBJ2-1; D is perhaps TRBD2 (5 bases). In germline, CDR1 is SGDLS, CDR2 YYNGEE. The CDR3 is 13 amino acids. Trimming removed 2 bases from V and 4 bases from J, with 7 bases in between. In nucleotides, the CDR3 is TGTGCCAGCAGCGTCGAGGGATACAATGAGCAGTTCTTC. Translating gives CASSVEGYNEQFF.

This chain joins TRBV9 and TRBJ2-1; D possibly corresponds to TRBD1 (6 bases). This CDR3 spans 13 amino acids. V was clipped by 5 bases and J by 9 bases, with 15 bases between them. Germline V lookup: CDR1 SGDLS, CDR2 YYNGEE. CDR3 region: CASREPGQIEQFF. The CDR3 bases are TGTGCCAGCAGGGAACCAGGACAGATTGAGCAGTTCTTC.

The chain is built from TRBV28 and TRBJ1-2, with TRBD1 as a possible D gene (6 bases). Germline V gives CDR1 MDHEN, CDR2 SYDVKM. V lost 6 bases, J lost 6 bases, and 17 bases lay in between. The length of the CDR3 is 14 residues. As DNA, the CDR3 is TGTGCCAGCAGCCCGACGGTGGGGGCGCATGGCTACACCTTC. It codes for CASSPTVGAHGYTF.